Here is one TCR beta chain with its context. These data originate in a study of blood T cell repertoires in COVID-19. Study background: COVID-19 samples collected from the United States, Italy and Spain covered acute and convalescent phases.

The Seattle patients joined while their infection was active and were tracked longitudinally afterward. TCRdb keeps only in-frame clones here, not all; method: immunoSEQ multiplex PCR. The repertoire holds some 300,000 clones, with 75% to 90% as singletons. Germline values: CDR1 LNHDA, CDR2 SQIVND (reference sequence). Trimming took off 5 bases at V and 5 bases at J, with 7 bases between the two ends. The CDR3 runs 12 residues. The V gene is TRBV19, the J gene TRBJ1-5, with D unresolved. Source material: peripheral blood. The clonotype was recovered from a woman aged 70-85 years with COVID-19, enrolled during active disease. The chain's CDR3 is CASSLFHQPQHF. In nucleotides, the CDR3 is TGTGCCAGTAGTCTATTCCATCAGCCCCAGCATTTT. Full variable domain (outside the CDR3, taken from reference TRBV19 and TRBJ1-5): DGGITQSPKYLFRKEGQNVTLSCEQNLNHDAMYWYRQDPGQGLRLIYYSQIVNDFQKGDIAEGYSVSREKKESFPLTVTSAQKNPTAFYLCASSLFHQPQHFGDGTRLSIL.